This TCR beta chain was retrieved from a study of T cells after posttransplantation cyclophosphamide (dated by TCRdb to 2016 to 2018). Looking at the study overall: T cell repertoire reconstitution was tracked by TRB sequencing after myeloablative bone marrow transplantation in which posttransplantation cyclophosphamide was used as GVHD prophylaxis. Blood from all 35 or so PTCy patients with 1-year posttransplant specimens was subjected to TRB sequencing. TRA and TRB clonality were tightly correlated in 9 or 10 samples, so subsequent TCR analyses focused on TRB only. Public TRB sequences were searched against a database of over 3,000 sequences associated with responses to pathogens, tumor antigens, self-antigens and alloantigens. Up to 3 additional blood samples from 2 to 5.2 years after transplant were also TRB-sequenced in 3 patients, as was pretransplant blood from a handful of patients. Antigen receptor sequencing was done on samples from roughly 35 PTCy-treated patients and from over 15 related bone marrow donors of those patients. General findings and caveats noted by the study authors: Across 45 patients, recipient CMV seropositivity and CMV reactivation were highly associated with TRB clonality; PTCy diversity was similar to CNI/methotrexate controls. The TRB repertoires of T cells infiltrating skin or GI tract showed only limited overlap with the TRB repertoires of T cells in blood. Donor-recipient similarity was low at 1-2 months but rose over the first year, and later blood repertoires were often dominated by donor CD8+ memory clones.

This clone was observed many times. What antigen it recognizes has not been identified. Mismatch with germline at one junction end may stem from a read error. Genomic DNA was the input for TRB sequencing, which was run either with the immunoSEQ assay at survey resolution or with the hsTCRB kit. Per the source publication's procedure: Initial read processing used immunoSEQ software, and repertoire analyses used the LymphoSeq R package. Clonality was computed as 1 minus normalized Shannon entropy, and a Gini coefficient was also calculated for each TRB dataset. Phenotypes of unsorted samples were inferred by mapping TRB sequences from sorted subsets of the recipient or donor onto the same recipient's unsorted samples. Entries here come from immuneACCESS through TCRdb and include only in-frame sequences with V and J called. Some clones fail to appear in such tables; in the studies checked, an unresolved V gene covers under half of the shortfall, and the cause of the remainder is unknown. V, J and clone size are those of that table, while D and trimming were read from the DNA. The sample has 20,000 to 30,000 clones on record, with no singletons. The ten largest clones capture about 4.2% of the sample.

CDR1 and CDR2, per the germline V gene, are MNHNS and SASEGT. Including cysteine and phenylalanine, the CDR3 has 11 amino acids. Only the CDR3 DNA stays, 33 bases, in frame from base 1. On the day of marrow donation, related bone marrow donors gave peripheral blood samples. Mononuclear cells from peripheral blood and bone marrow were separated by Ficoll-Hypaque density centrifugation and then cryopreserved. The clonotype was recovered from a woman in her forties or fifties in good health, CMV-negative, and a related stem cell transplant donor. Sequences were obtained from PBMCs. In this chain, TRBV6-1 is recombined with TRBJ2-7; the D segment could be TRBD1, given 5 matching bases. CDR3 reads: CASSERTPTDF. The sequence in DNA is TGTGCCAGCAGTGAAAGGACACCAACGGACTTC.